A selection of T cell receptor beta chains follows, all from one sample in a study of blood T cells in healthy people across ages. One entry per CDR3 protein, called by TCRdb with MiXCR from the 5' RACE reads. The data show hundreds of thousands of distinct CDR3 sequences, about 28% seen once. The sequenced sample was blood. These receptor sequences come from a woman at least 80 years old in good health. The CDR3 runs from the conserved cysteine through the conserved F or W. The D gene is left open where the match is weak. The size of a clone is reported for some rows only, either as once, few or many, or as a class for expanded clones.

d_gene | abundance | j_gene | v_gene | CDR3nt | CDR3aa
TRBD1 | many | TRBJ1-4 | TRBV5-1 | TGCGCCAGCAGCCAGGGACAGGGAAATGAAAAACTGTTTTTT | CASSQGQGNEKLFF
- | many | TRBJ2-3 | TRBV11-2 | TGTGCCAGCAGCTTACCCTCCGGCGCGCAGTATTTT | CASSLPSGAQYF
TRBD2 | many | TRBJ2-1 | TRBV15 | TGTGCCACCAGCAGAGATAAGGGAGCGCGGGGGGTTCTCACGAGCTCCTACAATGAGCAGTTCTTC | CATSRDKGARGVLTSSYNEQFF
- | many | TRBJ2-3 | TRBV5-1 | TGCGCCAGCAGCTTGCCGTCAGATACGCAGTATTTT | CASSLPSDTQYF
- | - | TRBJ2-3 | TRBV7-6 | TGTGCCAGCAGCTTTAGCGGTAGCACAGATGCGCAGTATTTT | CASSFSGSTDAQYF
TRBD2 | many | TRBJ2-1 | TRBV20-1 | TGCAGTGCTAGAGATCAGCGGGGGGTATACAATGAGCAGTTCTTC | CSARDQRGVYNEQFF
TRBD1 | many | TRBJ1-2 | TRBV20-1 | TGCAGTGCTAGTCCCGGACAGGGGGCTGGCTACACCTTC | CSASPGQGAGYTF
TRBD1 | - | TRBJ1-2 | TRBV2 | TGTGCCAGCAGTACCGCGGACAGGGGTAACTATGGCTACACCTTC | CASSTADRGNYGYTF
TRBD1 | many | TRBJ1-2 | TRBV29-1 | TGCAGCGTCAGGACAGGGAATTATGGCTACACCTTC | CSVRTGNYGYTF
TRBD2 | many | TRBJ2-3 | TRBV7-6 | TGTGCCAGCAGCCCACTTCTGAGCGGGGAAAGCACAGATACGCAGTATTTT | CASSPLLSGESTDTQYF
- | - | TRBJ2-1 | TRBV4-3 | TGCGCCAGCAGCCAAGGGGCGGGGAACCACAATGAGCAGTTCTTC | CASSQGAGNHNEQFF
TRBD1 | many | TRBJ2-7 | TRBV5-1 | TGCGCCAGCAGCCATGGGGGACAGGGGAACGAGCAGTACTTC | CASSHGGQGNEQYF
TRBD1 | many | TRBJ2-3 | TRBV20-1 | TGCAGTGCATCCGCCCAGGGGGCAAACACAGATACGCAGTATTTT | CSASAQGANTDTQYF
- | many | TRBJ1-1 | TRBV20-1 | TGCAGTGCCCCGGCAGCGCGGAACACTGAAGCTTTCTTT | CSAPAARNTEAFF
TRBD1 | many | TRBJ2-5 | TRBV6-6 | TGTGCCACGCGACAGGGAAGCCAAGAGACCCAGTACTTC | CATRQGSQETQYF
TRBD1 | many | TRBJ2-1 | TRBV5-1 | TGCGCCAGCAGCGCTGGGGTTTGGTCCCGGGACAGCCGTTACAATGAGCAGTTCTTC | CASSAGVWSRDSRYNEQFF
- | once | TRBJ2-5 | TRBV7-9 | TGTGCCAGCAGCCGTGCTAGGGAGCAGTACTTC | CASSRAREQYF
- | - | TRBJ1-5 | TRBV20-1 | TGCGGTGCTATTTCAGGGAGTAGCAGAGGCAATCAGCCCCAGCATTTT | CGAISGSSRGNQPQHF
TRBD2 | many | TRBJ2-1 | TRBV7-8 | TGTGCCAGCAGCTTAATTGGGCTAGCGGGACAATGGAATGAGCAGTTCTTC | CASSLIGLAGQWNEQFF
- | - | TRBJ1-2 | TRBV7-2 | TGTGCCAGCAGCGCATGGCAGGGAGTGGGCGGCTACACCTTC | CASSAWQGVGGYTF
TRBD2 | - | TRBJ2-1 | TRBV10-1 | TGCGCCAGCGGAACTAGCGGGAGAGACGATGAGCAGTTCTTC | CASGTSGRDDEQFF
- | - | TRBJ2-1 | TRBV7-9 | TGTGCCAGCAGCTTTCTACAGGGTCTGGCCAATGAGCAGTTCTTC | CASSFLQGLANEQFF
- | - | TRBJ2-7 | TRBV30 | TGTGCCTGGAGCTTCAGCGTTTCCTACGAGCAGTACTTC | CAWSFSVSYEQYF
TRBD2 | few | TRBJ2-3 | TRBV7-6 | TGTGCCAGCAGCTCTCGGGGCGGGGGGGCCCCCACAGATACGCAGTATTTT | CASSSRGGGAPTDTQYF
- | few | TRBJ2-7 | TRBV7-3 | TGTGCCAGCAGCTTAAGGCAGGGTGCCTACAATGAGCAGTACTTC | CASSLRQGAYNEQYF
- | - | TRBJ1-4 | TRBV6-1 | TGTGCCAGCAGTGAATTACGATCGAACCTAAGGATTGGTGAAAAACGGTTTTTT | CASSELRSNLRIGEKRFF
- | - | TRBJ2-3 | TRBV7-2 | TGTGCCAGCAGTAACGAGATTACGCAGTATTTT | CASSNEITQYF
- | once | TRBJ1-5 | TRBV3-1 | TGTGCCGGCAGCCAAGATGGGGTCAGCAATCAGCCCCAGCATTTT | CAGSQDGVSNQPQHF
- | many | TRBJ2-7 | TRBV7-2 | TGTGCCAGCAGCTTAGTTCTAGGTCCCTACGAGCAGTACTTC | CASSLVLGPYEQYF